This T cell receptor (beta chain) was profiled in a study of CD4 and CD8 cells across lung adenocarcinoma regions. Samples came from patients with localized non-small cell lung adenocarcinoma. TCRdb redid the calling of the PCR reads with MiXCR, one entry per CDR3 protein. Here the sample spans approximately 11,000 distinct CDR3 sequences, approximately 53% being singletons. This clonotype was recorded a few times. At one of its ends the junction is not consistent with the germline gene, which may arise from a read error. The length of the CDR3 is 15 residues. The germline CDR1 and CDR2 sequences are MNHEY and SVGAGI.

The source of this sequence is a female donor with lung adenocarcinoma. The CD4 and CD8 labels of this study may be unreliable. This chain uses TRBV6-5 with TRBJ2-1; D uncertain. Specimen: CD8+ T cells from the center of a lung tumor. CDR3 DNA sequence: TGTGCCAGCAGTTACTCGTTGGCCTCCGACAATGAGCAGTTCTTC. This gives the protein CASSYSLASDNEQFF.